This record looks at one T cell receptor beta chain sequence and its context. The target antigen is unknown. The CDR3 has 10 amino acids. With 8 bases removed from V and 4 bases from J, the gap between germline ends came to 6 bases. The sample originates from a study of T-cell memory formation after mild COVID-19. The wider study: Across donors, TCR clusters were largely donor specific. Study results and caveats: From day 15 to 85, contracting clones were balanced between CD4 and CD8, whereas later expanders leaned toward CD4+. Some SARS-CoV-2-responding clones were already detected in memory before infection.

TCR alpha and TCR beta cDNA libraries carrying sample barcodes and UMIs came from 5'RACE with constant-segment primers. TCRdb fed the 5' RACE reads into MiXCR, producing one record per CDR3 protein. The table shows fewer than 140,000 distinct CDR3 sequences, with about 17% occurring only once. The chain couples TRBV12-3 or TRBV12-4 to TRBJ2-7, with no clear D. Sequences were obtained from PBMCs or a T cell subset sorted from them (not recorded which). This sequence was found in an adult woman who had mild COVID-19 (a few samples of this study predate the infection). Cell type and time point are not known. The CDR3 DNA reads TGTGCCAGCCCCTTGTACGAGCAGTACTTC. This encodes CASPLYEQYF.